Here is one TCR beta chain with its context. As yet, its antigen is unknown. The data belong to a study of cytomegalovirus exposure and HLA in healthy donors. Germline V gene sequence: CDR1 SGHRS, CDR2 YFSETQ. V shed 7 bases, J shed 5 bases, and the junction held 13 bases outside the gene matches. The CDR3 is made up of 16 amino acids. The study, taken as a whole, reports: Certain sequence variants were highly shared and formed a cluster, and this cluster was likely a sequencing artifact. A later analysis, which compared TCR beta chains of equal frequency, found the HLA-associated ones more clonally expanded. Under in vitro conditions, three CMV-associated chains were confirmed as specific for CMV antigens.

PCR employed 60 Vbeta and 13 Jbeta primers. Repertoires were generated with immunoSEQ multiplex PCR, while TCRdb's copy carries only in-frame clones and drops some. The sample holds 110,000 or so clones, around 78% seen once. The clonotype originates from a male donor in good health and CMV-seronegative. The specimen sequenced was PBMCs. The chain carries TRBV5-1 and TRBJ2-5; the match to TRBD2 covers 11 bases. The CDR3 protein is CASPNSGRALRETQYF. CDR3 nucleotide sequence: TGCGCCAGCCCCAATAGCGGGAGGGCCCTCAGGGAGACCCAGTACTTC. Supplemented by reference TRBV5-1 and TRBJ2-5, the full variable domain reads KAGVTQTPRYLIKTRGQQVTLSCSPISGHRSVSWYQQTPGQGLQFLFEYFSETQRNKGNFPGRFSGRQFSNSRSEMNVSTLELGDSALYLCASPNSGRALRETQYFGPGTRLLVL.